These 11 T cell receptor beta chains came from one sample sequenced in a study of human T cells and chemical hapten exposure. The time point here: healthy volunteer bleed at 2 weeks. Whole blood that had not been fractionated was the source of extracted total RNA. TCRdb reanalysed the RACE reads using MiXCR and keeps one entry per CDR3 protein. The sample contains 130,000 or so distinct CDR3 sequences, around 8.3% of which appear only once. The sequencing input was whole blood. These receptor sequences come from a male donor in good health. Some clones in this sample may be carry-over from other donors' samples.

The chain joins TRBV27 to TRBJ2-1; no firm D call. V lost 0 bases, J lost 5 bases, and 14 bases lay in between. CDR1 is MNHEY, CDR2 SMNVEV, per germline (reference sequence). This CDR3 has 16 residues. The CDR3, as DNA: TGTGCCAGCAGTTTATCGTTCACCCCCCGGAACAATGAGCAGTTCTTC. As protein: CASSLSFTPRNNEQFF.

This clonotype showed up just a few times. This rearrangement joins TRBV6-5 to TRBJ2-3, with 13 positions matching TRBD2. Unmatched junction bases numbered 10, after V lost 5 bases and J lost 2 bases. Germline CDR1 reads MNHEY; CDR2 reads SVGAGI. The CDR3 has 18 amino acids. CDR3 sequence reads: CASSHGTSGVINTDTQYF. CDR3 DNA sequence: TGTGCCAGCAGTCACGGGACTAGCGGGGTGATCAACACAGATACGCAGTATTTT.

This rearrangement joins TRBV15 to TRBJ2-1, with 7 bases that match TRBD1. From germline, CDR1 is LNHNV and CDR2 YYDKDF (reference sequence). This CDR3 region has 16 residues. The trim removed 1 base at V and 7 bases at J, leaving 10 bases unmatched. CDR3 residues: CATSRAPTGMRNEQFF. DNA for the CDR3: TGTGCCACCAGCAGAGCTCCGACAGGGATGAGGAATGAGCAGTTCTTC.

The chain joins TRBV30 to TRBJ2-7; D unresolved. CDR1 is GTSNPN and CDR2 is SVGIG in the germline V gene (reference sequence). The CDR3 has 15 residues. Trimming took off 2 bases at V and 5 bases at J, with 19 bases between the two ends. CDR3 region: CAWSPRIGWMHEQYF. CDR3 nucleotides: TGTGCCTGGAGTCCCCGTATAGGGTGGATGCACGAGCAGTACTTC.

This clonotype was seen a handful of times. The chain couples TRBV19 to TRBJ1-5; D is unresolved. CDR3 length: 12 residues. Trimming cost V 7 bases and J 3 bases, with 7 bases left between them. Germline CDR1 and CDR2: LNHDA and SQIVND (reference sequence). The CDR3 loop is CASIGTNQPQHF. CDR3 nucleotide sequence: TGTGCCAGTATAGGCACCAATCAGCCCCAGCATTTT.

At least ten counts were recorded for this clonotype. V is TRBV20-1 and J is TRBJ1-2; 10 nucleotides agree with TRBD1. CDR3 length equals 13 residues. J gave up 3 bases and V 6 bases, and 4 bases lay outside the gene matches. CDR1 is DFQATT and CDR2 is SNEGSKA in the germline V gene (reference sequence). The DNA of the CDR3 is TGCAGTGCGCGGACAGGGGGGGACTATGGCTACACCTTC. Amino acids: CSARTGGDYGYTF.

This clonotype was detected many times. V usage is TRBV5-1 and J usage is TRBJ2-5, with 9 bases aligning to TRBD2. The CDR3 consists of 15 residues. Germline V CDR1 and CDR2: SGHRS, YFSETQ. The trim removed 0 bases at V and 7 bases at J, leaving 7 bases unmatched. CDR3 sequence reads: CASSLGGQTSGTQYF. The CDR3 nucleotides are TGCGCCAGCAGCTTGGGGGGCCAGACTAGCGGGACCCAGTACTTC.

This clonotype was detected a few times. The V and J genes are TRBV7-9 and TRBJ2-3; D not certain. V was cut by 10 bases and J by 0 bases, with 20 bases left in between. The CDR3 is made up of 16 amino acids. Per germline, CDR1 SEHNR and CDR2 FQNEAQ (reference sequence). CDR3 nucleotides: TGTGCCACCCTCCCGGAGTTAGAAGCTAGCACAGATACGCAGTATTTT. It codes for CATLPELEASTDTQYF.

There are a few counts of this clonotype. CDR3 in amino acids: CASSLQGSGGITEAFF. As DNA, the CDR3 is TGTGCCAGCAGTTTACAGGGGTCGGGGGGAATAACTGAAGCTTTCTTT. The genes are TRBV27 and TRBJ1-1, with a possible D match to TRBD1 (6 bases). Germline V gene lookup returns CDR1 MNHEY and CDR2 SMNVEV (reference sequence). The V end lost 2 bases, the J end lost 5 bases, and 18 bases lay between the germline ends. This CDR3 spans 16 amino acids.

This clonotype was observed a few times. The chain couples TRBV12-3 or TRBV12-4 to TRBJ2-1; 9 nucleotides agree with TRBD2. The CDR3 extends over 16 amino acids. V shed 6 bases and J 2 bases; nucleotides not matched to a gene: 8. This CDR3 is CASRFSGRQAYNEQFF. DNA for the CDR3: TGTGCCAGCAGATTCAGCGGGAGGCAGGCCTACAATGAGCAGTTCTTC.

The chain uses TRBV20-1 and TRBJ2-1, with TRBD2 matching 7 bases. After removal of 8 bases from V and 7 bases from J, the junction contained 11 bases not matched to a gene. The CDR3 extends over 13 amino acids. The germline V gene encodes CDR1 DFQATT and CDR2 SNEGSKA (reference sequence). In nucleotides, the CDR3 is TGCAGTTCCTTGGGGGGGGGGAAGAATGAGCAGTTCTTC. It yields the protein CSSLGGGKNEQFF.